This paragraph covers one T cell receptor (beta chain) sequence. Its antigen is unidentified. Sequenced by immunoSEQ multiplex PCR; TCRdb stores in-frame clones only, minus some. The table shows fewer than 150,000 clones, with over 90% occurring only once. Germline V gene data show CDR1 as SEHNR and CDR2 as FQNEAQ (reference sequence). The CDR3 length is 12 residues. Trimming took 5 bases from V and 6 from J, leaving 11 bases between them. This sample was included in a study of T cell responses to AZD1222 COVID-19 vaccine. Study-wide points: Donors were chiefly white British, with a greater number of females, and clonal diversity was perhaps underestimated. At study baseline, merely six AZD1222 recipients were seropositive.

The origin of this receptor is an adult in good health. Material: peripheral blood, obtained on day 0 of AZD1222 vaccination. This chain links TRBV7-9 with TRBJ2-7; tentatively, D is TRBD1 (5 bases). CDR3 loop: CASSRNRPEQYF. Here the CDR3 DNA reads TGTGCCAGCAGCCGAAACAGGCCCGAGCAGTACTTC.